The clone carrying this T cell receptor (beta chain) came up a few times. Its target is not known. With 4 bases clipped from V and 9 bases from J, the junction kept 14 bases outside the gene matches. The CDR3 is 16 amino acids. Germline assignment: CDR1 SGHRS and CDR2 YFSETQ. The data were obtained in a study of cytomegalovirus exposure and HLA in healthy donors. At the level of the study: The approximately 120 validation repertoires, a later analysis reported, used the same platform as the 600 to 700 first-cohort repertoires.

Assay: immunoSEQ multiplex PCR; the TCRdb copy retains only in-frame clones and omits some. The sample shows 200,000 or so clones, approximately 82% of them seen only once. Overall study findings and caveats: It was reportedly the case that the classifier diagnosed cytomegalovirus status with high specificity and sensitivity. TCR clusters originating in the first cohort tended to co-occur in the roughly 120 validation repertoires, according to a later analysis. In vitro experiments confirmed that three CMV-associated chains were specific for CMV antigens.

The sample was PBMCs. The sequence was obtained from a woman between 25 and 40 years old in good health and CMV-seropositive. The chain employs TRBV5-1 and TRBJ2-1; 9 bases are a match to TRBD1. The CDR3 loop is CASSDRGQGEVVEQFF. The CDR3 DNA reads TGCGCCAGCAGCGACCGGGGACAGGGAGAAGTGGTTGAGCAGTTCTTC.